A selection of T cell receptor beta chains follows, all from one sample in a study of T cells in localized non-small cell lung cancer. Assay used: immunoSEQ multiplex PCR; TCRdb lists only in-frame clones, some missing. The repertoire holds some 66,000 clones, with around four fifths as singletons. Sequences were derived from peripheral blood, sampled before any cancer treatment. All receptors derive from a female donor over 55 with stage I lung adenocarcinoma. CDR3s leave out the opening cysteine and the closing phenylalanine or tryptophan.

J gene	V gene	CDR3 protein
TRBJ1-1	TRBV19	ASSNALTKDTEAF
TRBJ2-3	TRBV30	AWSVIRDYLTDTQY
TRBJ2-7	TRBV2	ASSPGTGNEQY
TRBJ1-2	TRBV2	ASSTGQFYGYT
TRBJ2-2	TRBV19	ASTLAGVAWNTGELF
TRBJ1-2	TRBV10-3	AISGDGGGGYT
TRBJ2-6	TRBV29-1	SVSGLWDQVLT
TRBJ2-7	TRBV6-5	ASSYSERTYEQY
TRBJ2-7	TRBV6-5	ASKGTSESYEQY
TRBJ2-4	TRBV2	ASSVDLGSQY
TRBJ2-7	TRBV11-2	ASSPINRGRDEVYEQY
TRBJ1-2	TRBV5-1	ASSSAGTGLHGYT
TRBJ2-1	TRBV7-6	ASSLFPWGSGSPGNEQF
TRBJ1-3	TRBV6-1	ASSETANTIY
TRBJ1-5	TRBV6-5	ASRQVGKNQPQH
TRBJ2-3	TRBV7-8	ASSPRGSGSTDTQY
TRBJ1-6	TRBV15	ATSRVRGPPNSPLH
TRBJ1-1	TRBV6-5	ASTGNTEAF
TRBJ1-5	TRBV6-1	ASSGDGNQPQH
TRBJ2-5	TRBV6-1	ASGRGWGETQY
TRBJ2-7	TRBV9	ASSNSPSGGPYEQY
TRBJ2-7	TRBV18	ASSPSGTLRSYEQY
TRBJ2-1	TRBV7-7	ASSQPGSIEQF
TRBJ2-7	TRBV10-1	ASSESTGLTYEQY
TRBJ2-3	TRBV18	ASSPLGQLTDTQY
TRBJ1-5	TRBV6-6	ASSYSNTGNQPQH
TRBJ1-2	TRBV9	ASSSVTRGKGYT
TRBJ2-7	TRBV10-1	ASSLGGRASYEQY
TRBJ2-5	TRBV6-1	ASRDRGREETQY
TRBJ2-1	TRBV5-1	ASSFNNEQF
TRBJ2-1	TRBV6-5	ASIAGGSYNEQF
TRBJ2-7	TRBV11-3	ASSLLPTSGRGEQY
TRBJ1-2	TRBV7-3	ASSPTTGTGIYGYT
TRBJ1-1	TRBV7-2	ASSLRGQANTEAF
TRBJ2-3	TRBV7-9	ASSSDRLGDTQY
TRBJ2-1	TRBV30	AWSPRLAGYNEQF
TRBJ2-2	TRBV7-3	ASSSTSGSGTGELF
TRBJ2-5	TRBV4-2	ASSQDGAQLGETQY
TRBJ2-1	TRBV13	ASSLRLAGGSSYNEQF
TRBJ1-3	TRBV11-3	ASSRGQGGNTIY
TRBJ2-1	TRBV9	ASSVEGGGIYNEQF
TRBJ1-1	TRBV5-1	ASSLGLGYEAF
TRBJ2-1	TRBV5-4	ASSSLVAVGIGEQF
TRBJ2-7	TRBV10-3	AISEARESDEQY
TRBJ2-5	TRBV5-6	ASSLTPGLAGVGETQY
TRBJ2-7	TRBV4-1	ASSQRDRGGSYEQY
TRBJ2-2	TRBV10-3	AISTISGSETGELF
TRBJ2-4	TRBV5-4	ASAPGTLENIQY
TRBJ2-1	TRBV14	ASSPLAGAYNEQF
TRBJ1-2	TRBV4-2	ASSQDLTSYYGYT
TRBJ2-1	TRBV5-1	ASSLQAGGIYNEQF
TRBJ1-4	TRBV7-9	ASSQSGVNEKLF
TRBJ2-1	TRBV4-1	ASSPTGTGNNEQF
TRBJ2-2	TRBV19	ASRGDPGITGELF